This T cell receptor beta chain derives from a study of T cell responses to AZD1222 COVID-19 vaccine. Points from the study as a whole: Reportedly, nearly half of unique spike TCRs recognized epitopes outside B.1.351/B.1.1.7 mutations. Vaccine-related CD4 TCRs covered spike, predominating at 160-218 and 743-854. Among the donors, most were white British and more were female, and clonal diversity was possibly underestimated.

The length of the CDR3 is 15 residues. Germline loops: CDR1 SGDLS, CDR2 YYNGEE. Trimming pared 4 bases from V and 2 bases from J, leaving 16 bases between. This table comes from immunoSEQ multiplex PCR, and its TCRdb copy is limited to in-frame clones, with some not included. The data show about 78,000 clones, roughly 90% seen once. On this clone: Its antigen is still unknown.

The sequencing used peripheral blood, collected on day 0 of MenACWY control vaccination. The J gene is TRBJ2-7, the V gene TRBV9; D is unclear. The clonotype was recovered from an adult in good health. CDR3 nucleotide sequence: TGTGCCAGCAGCCCTCACAGTATGCAGGCCTACGAGCAGTACTTC. This codes for CASSPHSMQAYEQYF.